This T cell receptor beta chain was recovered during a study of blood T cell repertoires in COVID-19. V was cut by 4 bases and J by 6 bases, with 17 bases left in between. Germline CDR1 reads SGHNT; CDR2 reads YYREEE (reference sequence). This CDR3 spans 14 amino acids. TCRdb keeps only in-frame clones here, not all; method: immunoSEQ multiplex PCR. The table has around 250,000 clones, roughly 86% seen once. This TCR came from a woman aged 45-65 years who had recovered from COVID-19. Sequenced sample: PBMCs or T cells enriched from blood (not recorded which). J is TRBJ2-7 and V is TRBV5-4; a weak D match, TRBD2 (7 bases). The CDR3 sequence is CASSTRGRVLEQYF. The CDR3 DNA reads TGTGCCAGCAGCACAAGGGGGAGGGTTCTCGAGCAGTACTTC.